This T cell receptor beta chain was sequenced in a study of T cell repertoires and HLA-DP antigens. Study summary: The donors, ranging 18-to-29 to 60-to-69 years, included a couple of males and one female. DNA input averaged 218.4 ng in sorted CD137+CD4+ and around 1,200 ng in pre-culture CD4+.

Germline V CDR1 and CDR2: GTSNPN, SVGIG (reference sequence). This CDR3 is built from 14 residues. Trimming removed 0 bases at V and 8 bases at J, with 11 bases between. Study-wide results and limits: Clones undetected before culture averaged 36.3% against one allele and 50% to 55% against the other. Naive and memory CD4+ cells were analysed together, not apart.

As concerns this clone: Its antigen remains unidentified.

Clones were read by immunoSEQ multiplex PCR, and TCRdb kept only the in-frame ones, dropping some. The sample contains around 100,000 clones, around 92% of which appear only once. The clonotype was recovered from a woman between 18 and 29 years old in good health and CMV-seronegative. The chain links TRBV30 to TRBJ1-6; D remains ambiguous. The sequenced material came from CD4+ T cells from PBMCs. CDR3 loop: CAWSVGQIDSPLHF. The DNA of the CDR3 is TGTGCCTGGAGTGTCGGTCAGATTGATTCACCCCTCCACTTT.